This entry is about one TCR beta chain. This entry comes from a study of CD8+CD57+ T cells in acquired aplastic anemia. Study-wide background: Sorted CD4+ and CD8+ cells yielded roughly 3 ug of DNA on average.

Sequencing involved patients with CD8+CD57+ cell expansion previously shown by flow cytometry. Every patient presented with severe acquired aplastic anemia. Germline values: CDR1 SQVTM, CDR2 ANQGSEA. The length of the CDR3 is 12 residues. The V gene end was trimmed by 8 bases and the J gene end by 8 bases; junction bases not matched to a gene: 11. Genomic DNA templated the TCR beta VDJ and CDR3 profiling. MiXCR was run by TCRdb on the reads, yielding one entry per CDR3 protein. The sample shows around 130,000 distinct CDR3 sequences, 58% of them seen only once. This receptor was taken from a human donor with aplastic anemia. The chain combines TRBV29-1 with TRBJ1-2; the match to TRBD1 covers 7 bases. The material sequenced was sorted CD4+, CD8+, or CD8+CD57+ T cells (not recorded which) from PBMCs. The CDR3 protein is CSYLRDRVGYTF. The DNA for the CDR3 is TGCAGCTACCTCAGAGACAGGGTGGGCTACACCTTC. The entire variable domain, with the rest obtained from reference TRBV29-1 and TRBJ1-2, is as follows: SAVISQKPSRDICQRGTSLTIQCQVDSQVTMMFWYRQQPGQSLTLIATANQGSEATYESGFVIDKFPISRPNLTFSTLTVSNMSPEDSSIYLCSYLRDRVGYTFGSGTRLTVV.